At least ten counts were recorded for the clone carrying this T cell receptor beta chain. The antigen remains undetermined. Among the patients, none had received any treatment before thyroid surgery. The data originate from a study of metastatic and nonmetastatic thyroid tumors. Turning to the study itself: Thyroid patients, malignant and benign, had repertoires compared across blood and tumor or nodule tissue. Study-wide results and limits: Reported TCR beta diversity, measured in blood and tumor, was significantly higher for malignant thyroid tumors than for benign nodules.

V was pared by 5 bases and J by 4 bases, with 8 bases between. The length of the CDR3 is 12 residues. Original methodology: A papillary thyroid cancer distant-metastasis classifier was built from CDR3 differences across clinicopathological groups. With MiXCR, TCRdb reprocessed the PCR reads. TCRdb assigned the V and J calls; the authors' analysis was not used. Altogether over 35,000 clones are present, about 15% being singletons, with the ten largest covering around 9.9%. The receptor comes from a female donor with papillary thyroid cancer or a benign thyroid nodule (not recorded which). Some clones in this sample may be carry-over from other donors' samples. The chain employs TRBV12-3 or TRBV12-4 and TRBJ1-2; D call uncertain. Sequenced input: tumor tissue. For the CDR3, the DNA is TGTGCCAGCAGTCAAAACGGCTATGGCTACACCTTC. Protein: CASSQNGYGYTF.